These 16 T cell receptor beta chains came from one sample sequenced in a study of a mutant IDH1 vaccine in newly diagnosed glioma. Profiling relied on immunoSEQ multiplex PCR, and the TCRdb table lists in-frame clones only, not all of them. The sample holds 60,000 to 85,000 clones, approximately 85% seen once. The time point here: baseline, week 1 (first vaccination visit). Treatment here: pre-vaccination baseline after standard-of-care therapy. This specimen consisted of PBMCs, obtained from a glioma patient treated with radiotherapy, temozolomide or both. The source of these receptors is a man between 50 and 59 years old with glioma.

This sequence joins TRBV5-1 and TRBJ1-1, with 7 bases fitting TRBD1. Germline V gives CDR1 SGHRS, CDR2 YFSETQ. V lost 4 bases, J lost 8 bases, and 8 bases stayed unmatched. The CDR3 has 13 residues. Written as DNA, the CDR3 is TGCGCCAGCAGCGTAACAGGGGATATGGAAGCTTTCTTT. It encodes CASSVTGDMEAFF.

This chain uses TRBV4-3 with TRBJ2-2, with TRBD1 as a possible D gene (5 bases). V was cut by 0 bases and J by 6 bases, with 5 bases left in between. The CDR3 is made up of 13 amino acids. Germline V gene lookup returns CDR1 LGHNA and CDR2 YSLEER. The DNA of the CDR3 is TGCGCCAGCAGCCAAGACAGGGCCGGGGAGCTGTTTTTT. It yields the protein CASSQDRAGELFF.

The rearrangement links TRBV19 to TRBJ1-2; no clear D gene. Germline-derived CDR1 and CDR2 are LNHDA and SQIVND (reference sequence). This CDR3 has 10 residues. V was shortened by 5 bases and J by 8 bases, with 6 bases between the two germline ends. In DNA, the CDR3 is TGTGCCAGTAGTGGTCAGGGCTACACCTTC. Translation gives CASSGQGYTF.

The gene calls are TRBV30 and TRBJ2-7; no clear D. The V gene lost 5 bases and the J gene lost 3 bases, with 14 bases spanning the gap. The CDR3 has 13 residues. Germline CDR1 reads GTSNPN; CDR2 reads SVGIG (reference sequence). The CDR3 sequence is CAWSRGANYEQYF. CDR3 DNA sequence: TGTGCCTGGTCCCGCGGAGCCAACTACGAGCAGTACTTC.

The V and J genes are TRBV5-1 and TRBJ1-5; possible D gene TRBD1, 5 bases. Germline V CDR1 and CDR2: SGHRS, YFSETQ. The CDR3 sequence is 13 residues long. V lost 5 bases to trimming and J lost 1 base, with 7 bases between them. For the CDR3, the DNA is TGCGCCAGCAGATGGGACAGCAATCAGCCCCAGCATTTT. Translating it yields CASRWDSNQPQHF.

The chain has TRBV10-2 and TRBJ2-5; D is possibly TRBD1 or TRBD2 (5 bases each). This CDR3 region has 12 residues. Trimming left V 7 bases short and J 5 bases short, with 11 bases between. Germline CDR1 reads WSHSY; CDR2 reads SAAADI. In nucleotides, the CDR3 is TGCGCCAGCACCGGGACGGCGGAGACCCAGTACTTC. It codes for CASTGTAETQYF.

The CDR3 sequence: CASSYSGQADQPQHF. As DNA, the CDR3 is TGTGCCAGCAGTTACTCGGGACAGGCCGATCAGCCCCAGCATTTT. The V and J genes are TRBV6-5 and TRBJ1-5; 8 nucleotides agree with TRBD1. The CDR3 runs 15 residues. V gave up 0 bases and J gave up 5 bases; unmatched junction bases: 3. From germline, CDR1 is MNHEY and CDR2 SVGAGI.

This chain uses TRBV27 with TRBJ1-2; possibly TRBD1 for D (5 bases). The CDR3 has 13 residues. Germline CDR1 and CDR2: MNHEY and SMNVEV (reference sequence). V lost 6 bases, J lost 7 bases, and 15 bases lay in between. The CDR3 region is CASRGDEIGGYTF. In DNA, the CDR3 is TGTGCCAGCAGGGGGGACGAAATTGGTGGCTACACCTTC.

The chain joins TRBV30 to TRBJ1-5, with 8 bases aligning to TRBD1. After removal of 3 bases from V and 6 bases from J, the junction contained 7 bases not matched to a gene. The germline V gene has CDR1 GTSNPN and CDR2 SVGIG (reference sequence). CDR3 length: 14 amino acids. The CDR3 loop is CAWSRQGRGQPQHF. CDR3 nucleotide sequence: TGTGCCTGGAGCCGACAGGGGCGAGGTCAGCCCCAGCATTTT. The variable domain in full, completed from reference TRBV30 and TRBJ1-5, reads SQTIHQWPATLVQPVGSPLSLECTVEGTSNPNLYWYRQAAGRGLQLLFYSVGIGQISSEVPQNLSASRPQDRQFILSSKKLLLSDSGFYLCAWSRQGRGQPQHFGDGTRLSIL.

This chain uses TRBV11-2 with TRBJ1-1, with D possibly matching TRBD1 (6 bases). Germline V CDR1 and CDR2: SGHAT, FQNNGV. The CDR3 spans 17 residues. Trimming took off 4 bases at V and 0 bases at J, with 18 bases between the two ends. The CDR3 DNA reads TGTGCCAGCAGCTCACCGGGACAAGGGAGGGTGAACACTGAAGCTTTCTTT. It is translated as CASSSPGQGRVNTEAFF.

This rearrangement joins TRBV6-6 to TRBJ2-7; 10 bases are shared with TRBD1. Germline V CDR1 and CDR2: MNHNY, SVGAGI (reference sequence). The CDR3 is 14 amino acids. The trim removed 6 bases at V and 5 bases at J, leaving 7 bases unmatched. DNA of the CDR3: TGTGCCAGCAGCCCCGGACAGGGGGTGCACGAGCAGTACTTC. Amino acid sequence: CASSPGQGVHEQYF.

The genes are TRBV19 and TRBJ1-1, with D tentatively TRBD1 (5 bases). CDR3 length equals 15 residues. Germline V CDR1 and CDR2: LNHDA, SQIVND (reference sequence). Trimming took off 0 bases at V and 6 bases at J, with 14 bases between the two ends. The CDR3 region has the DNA TGTGCCAGTAGTATAGACGAGGGGCGCGGGGCTGAAGCTTTCTTT. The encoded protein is CASSIDEGRGAEAFF.

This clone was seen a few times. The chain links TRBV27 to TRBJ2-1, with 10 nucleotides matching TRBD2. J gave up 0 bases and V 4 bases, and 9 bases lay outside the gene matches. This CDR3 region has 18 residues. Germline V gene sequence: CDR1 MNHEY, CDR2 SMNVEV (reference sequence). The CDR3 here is CASSSLAGGFSSYNEQFF. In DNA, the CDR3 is TGTGCCAGCAGTTCCTTAGCGGGGGGCTTTAGCTCCTACAATGAGCAGTTCTTC.

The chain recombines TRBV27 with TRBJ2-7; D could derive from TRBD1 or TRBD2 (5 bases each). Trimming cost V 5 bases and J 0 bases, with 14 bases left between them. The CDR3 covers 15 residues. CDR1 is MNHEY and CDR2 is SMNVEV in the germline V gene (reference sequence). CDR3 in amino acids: CASSNSGTVSYEQYF. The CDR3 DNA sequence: TGTGCCAGCAGTAACTCCGGGACCGTCTCCTACGAGCAGTACTTC.

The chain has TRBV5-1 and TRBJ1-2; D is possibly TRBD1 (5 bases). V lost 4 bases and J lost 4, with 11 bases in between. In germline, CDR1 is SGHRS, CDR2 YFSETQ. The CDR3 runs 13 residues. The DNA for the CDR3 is TGCGCCAGCAGCGTAAGGGGCCTCTATGGCTACACCTTC. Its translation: CASSVRGLYGYTF.

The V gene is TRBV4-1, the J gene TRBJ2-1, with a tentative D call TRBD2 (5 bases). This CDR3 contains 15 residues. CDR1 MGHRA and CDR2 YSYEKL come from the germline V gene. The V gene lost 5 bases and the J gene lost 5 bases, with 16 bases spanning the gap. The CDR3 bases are TGCGCCAGCAGCTTTACACTCGGGATGGACAATGAGCAGTTCTTC. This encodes CASSFTLGMDNEQFF.